This T cell receptor beta chain was observed in a study of PD-L1 blockade in urothelial cancer. Whole-study context: The study recovered a median of about 140,000 T cells per blood sample. Study-wide results and caveats: Tumor-associated blood clones were expanded more by durable-benefit patients at 3 weeks. Pretreatment peripheral blood TCR clonality that fell below the median predicted better survival among the patients studied.

Time point in this sample: pretreatment peripheral blood. Patients suffered from locally advanced or metastatic urothelial carcinoma. As for this clone: The antigen is undetermined.

Germline CDR1 and CDR2: LNHDA and SQIVND (reference sequence). The V segment lost 5 bases and the J segment 7 bases; nucleotides outside the gene matches: 11. This CDR3 contains 15 residues. Assay: immunoSEQ multiplex PCR; the TCRdb copy retains only in-frame clones and omits some. The table has some 53,000 clones, about three quarters seen once. The chain couples TRBV19 to TRBJ2-1; 7 bases fit TRBD2. This sequence was found in a man in his 70s with urothelial cancer. The source material was PBMCs, sampled around atezolizumab (anti-PD-L1) treatment. CDR3 sequence (DNA): TGTGCCAGTAGTTCGAGAGGGAGGGCGGGGAATGAGCAGTTCTTC. This sequence encodes CASSSRGRAGNEQFF.